This TCR beta chain was found in a study of T cells expressing NK-cell markers. About the research overall: HCMV serostatus: seven of eight sequenced donors positive, one negative. Whole-study results and caveats: Among CD8+ T cells from more than five donors, dominant NKG2C+ clonotypes accounted for roughly 1.0-7.0%. These clonotypes also led the CD3+CD56-NKG2C+ fraction in a handful of donors. Clones of NKG2C+ T cells that had expanded were of unclear HCMV specificity.

TCRdb reprocessed the 5' RACE reads, with one entry per CDR3 protein and no DNA. The sample includes approximately 380,000 distinct CDR3 sequences. Remarks on this clonotype: Its antigen is unknown.

This CDR3 comprises 13 residues. The germline CDR1 and CDR2 sequences are MRHNA and SNTAGT. The material sequenced was blood T cells: a sorted CD56 or NKG2C T cell subset, CD4+ or CD8+ T cells, or bulk PBMC T cells (not recorded which). The clonotype was recovered from a man between 18 and 69 years old in good health. The chain links TRBV6-4 to TRBJ1-2. CDR3 region: CASSEYRSGGYTF.